A selection of T cell receptor beta chains follows, all from one sample in a study of beta chain features in type 1 diabetes. The assay was immunoSEQ multiplex PCR, and TCRdb's table has in-frame clones only and misses some. Of about 350,000 clones listed, about 20% are singletons. Material: naive CD4+ T cells from blood. The receptors originated from a woman in her late teens or twenties in good health. Both conserved end residues are part of each CDR3. Fields, in order: D gene, clone size, CDR3 length, V gene, J gene, CDR3 protein, CDR3 DNA. D genes are given only for firm matches. The size field is filled for only some rows; it gives once, few, many or a size class.

d_gene: .; abundance: .; len: 18; v_gene: TRBV21-1; j_gene: TRBJ2-1; CDR3aa: CASSLRATGTGAYNEQFF; CDR3nt: TGTGCCAGCAGCTTACGTGCCACCGGGACAGGGGCCTACAATGAGCAGTTCTTC
d_gene: TRBD1; abundance: .; len: 15; v_gene: TRBV5-1; j_gene: TRBJ2-7; CDR3aa: CASRRQGTTPYEQYF; CDR3nt: TGCGCCAGCAGGCGACAGGGGACGACCCCCTACGAGCAGTACTTC
d_gene: TRBD1; abundance: few; len: 16; v_gene: TRBV29-1; j_gene: TRBJ2-3; CDR3aa: CSAGKGAGTGTDTQYF; CDR3nt: TGCAGCGCTGGGAAGGGGGCCGGGACAGGCACAGATACGCAGTATTTT
d_gene: TRBD2; abundance: .; len: 15; v_gene: TRBV5-1; j_gene: TRBJ2-7; CDR3aa: CASSSTSGIKYEQYF; CDR3nt: TGCGCCAGCAGTTCGACTAGCGGGATCAAATACGAGCAGTACTTC
d_gene: TRBD1; abundance: few; len: 14; v_gene: TRBV7-6; j_gene: TRBJ2-5; CDR3aa: CASTPSTGKETQYF; CDR3nt: TGTGCCAGCACCCCCTCGACAGGGAAAGAGACCCAGTACTTC
d_gene: .; abundance: .; len: 14; v_gene: TRBV29-1; j_gene: TRBJ2-1; CDR3aa: CSVLSPTAYNEQFF; CDR3nt: TGCAGCGTCCTCTCCCCGACAGCCTACAATGAGCAGTTCTTC
d_gene: .; abundance: few; len: 15; v_gene: TRBV4-1; j_gene: TRBJ2-2; CDR3aa: CASSQEGSTVWELFF; CDR3nt: TGCGCCAGCAGCCAAGAGGGGTCGACAGTTTGGGAGCTGTTTTTT
d_gene: TRBD1; abundance: few; len: 16; v_gene: TRBV18; j_gene: TRBJ2-1; CDR3aa: CASSADRGLSYNEQFF; CDR3nt: TGTGCCAGCTCAGCAGACAGGGGCCTCTCCTACAATGAGCAGTTCTTC
d_gene: TRBD2; abundance: .; len: 16; v_gene: TRBV5-1; j_gene: TRBJ2-1; CDR3aa: CASSSLTSGGYNEQFF; CDR3nt: TGCGCCAGCAGCTCACTGACTAGCGGGGGCTACAATGAGCAGTTCTTC
d_gene: .; abundance: .; len: 16; v_gene: TRBV11-1; j_gene: TRBJ1-2; CDR3aa: CASSLSQDKANYGYTF; CDR3nt: TGTGCCAGCAGCTTGAGTCAGGACAAAGCTAACTATGGCTACACCTTC
d_gene: TRBD1; abundance: once; len: 15; v_gene: TRBV27; j_gene: TRBJ1-5; CDR3aa: CASSRGTASNQPQHF; CDR3nt: TGTGCCAGCAGTCGAGGGACAGCAAGCAATCAGCCCCAGCATTTT
d_gene: TRBD1; abundance: .; len: 15; v_gene: TRBV5-4; j_gene: TRBJ2-3; CDR3aa: CASRSDRAPTDTQYF; CDR3nt: TGTGCCAGCAGATCCGACAGGGCCCCCACAGATACGCAGTATTTT
d_gene: TRBD1; abundance: few; len: 16; v_gene: TRBV7-2; j_gene: TRBJ1-6; CDR3aa: CASSPLGTGYNSPLHF; CDR3nt: TGTGCCAGCAGCCCGCTCGGGACAGGGTATAATTCACCCCTCCACTTT
d_gene: .; abundance: few; len: 15; v_gene: TRBV29-1; j_gene: TRBJ1-4; CDR3aa: CSVEDPGSTNEKLFF; CDR3nt: TGCAGCGTTGAAGATCCGGGAAGTACTAATGAAAAACTGTTTTTT
d_gene: .; abundance: .; len: 14; v_gene: TRBV30; j_gene: TRBJ2-5; CDR3aa: CAWSGRTGEETQYF; CDR3nt: TGTGCCTGGAGTGGCCGGACGGGGGAGGAGACCCAGTACTTC
d_gene: .; abundance: .; len: 15; v_gene: TRBV7-2; j_gene: TRBJ2-7; CDR3aa: CASSLGPSGPYEQYF; CDR3nt: TGTGCCAGCAGCTTAGGTCCCAGCGGACCCTACGAGCAGTACTTC
d_gene: .; abundance: few; len: 16; v_gene: TRBV5-1; j_gene: TRBJ2-2; CDR3aa: CASSFGGTGNTGELFF; CDR3nt: TGCGCCAGCAGCTTCGGGGGGACAGGGAACACCGGGGAGCTGTTTTTT
d_gene: .; abundance: .; len: 14; v_gene: TRBV2; j_gene: TRBJ1-6; CDR3aa: CATRARGDNSPLHF; CDR3nt: TGTGCCACCCGAGCCAGGGGAGATAATTCACCCCTCCACTTT
d_gene: .; abundance: .; len: 15; v_gene: TRBV7-2; j_gene: TRBJ2-5; CDR3aa: CASSFQTPPRETQYF; CDR3nt: TGTGCCAGCAGCTTTCAGACTCCCCCACGAGAGACCCAGTACTTC
d_gene: .; abundance: .; len: 13; v_gene: TRBV25-1; j_gene: TRBJ2-7; CDR3aa: CASSPGQGYEQYF; CDR3nt: TGTGCCAGCAGTCCGGGACAAGGGTACGAGCAGTACTTC
d_gene: .; abundance: .; len: 13; v_gene: TRBV6-6; j_gene: TRBJ2-2; CDR3aa: CASSPVNTGELFF; CDR3nt: TGTGCCAGCAGTCCTGTTAACACCGGGGAGCTGTTTTTT
d_gene: .; abundance: .; len: 14; v_gene: TRBV5-1; j_gene: TRBJ2-5; CDR3aa: CASSLREFQETQYF; CDR3nt: TGCGCCAGCAGCTTAAGGGAGTTCCAAGAGACCCAGTACTTC
d_gene: TRBD1; abundance: .; len: 14; v_gene: TRBV4-1; j_gene: TRBJ2-7; CDR3aa: CASSQPGQSYEQYF; CDR3nt: TGCGCCAGCAGCCAACCGGGACAGTCCTACGAGCAGTACTTC
d_gene: TRBD1; abundance: few; len: 15; v_gene: TRBV18; j_gene: TRBJ2-7; CDR3aa: CASSPPTGGLGEQYF; CDR3nt: TGTGCCAGCTCACCACCCACAGGGGGGCTTGGGGAGCAGTACTTC
d_gene: .; abundance: few; len: 10; v_gene: TRBV7-9; j_gene: TRBJ2-1; CDR3aa: CASSLSGIIF; CDR3nt: TGTGCCAGCAGCTTAAGTGGCATAATCTTC
d_gene: .; abundance: few; len: 13; v_gene: TRBV14; j_gene: TRBJ2-1; CDR3aa: CASSPYWANEQFF; CDR3nt: TGTGCCAGCAGCCCCTACTGGGCCAATGAGCAGTTCTTC
d_gene: .; abundance: few; len: 13; v_gene: TRBV7-3; j_gene: TRBJ2-1; CDR3aa: CASTSAGGIEQFF; CDR3nt: TGTGCCAGCACCTCCGCAGGGGGGATTGAGCAGTTCTTC
d_gene: TRBD1; abundance: .; len: 15; v_gene: TRBV19; j_gene: TRBJ1-1; CDR3aa: CASRDRVGLNTEAFF; CDR3nt: TGTGCCAGTAGGGACAGGGTGGGACTGAACACTGAAGCTTTCTTT
d_gene: TRBD2; abundance: .; len: 18; v_gene: TRBV27; j_gene: TRBJ2-1; CDR3aa: CASRVASLHSGRAGEQFF; CDR3nt: TGTGCCAGCAGGGTGGCTTCCCTCCACAGCGGGAGGGCCGGTGAGCAGTTCTTC
d_gene: TRBD1; abundance: .; len: 20; v_gene: TRBV28; j_gene: TRBJ2-3; CDR3aa: CASSLSHLSRQGVGGDTQYF; CDR3nt: TGTGCCAGCAGTTTATCCCATCTCTCTAGACAGGGTGTGGGCGGAGATACGCAGTATTTT
d_gene: .; abundance: .; len: 12; v_gene: TRBV4-1; j_gene: TRBJ1-1; CDR3aa: CASSQDGPWAFF; CDR3nt: TGCGCCAGCAGCCAAGATGGCCCGTGGGCTTTCTTT
d_gene: .; abundance: few; len: 14; v_gene: TRBV7-7; j_gene: TRBJ2-5; CDR3aa: CASSSRGTGETQYF; CDR3nt: TGTGCTAGCAGCTCCCGGGGGACCGGGGAGACCCAGTACTTC
d_gene: .; abundance: few; len: 16; v_gene: TRBV7-2; j_gene: TRBJ2-7; CDR3aa: CASSLVGGLSTYEQYF; CDR3nt: TGTGCCAGCAGCTTAGTAGGCGGGTTGAGCACCTACGAGCAGTACTTC
d_gene: TRBD1; abundance: .; len: 14; v_gene: TRBV5-1; j_gene: TRBJ1-1; CDR3aa: CASSLGQGAPEAFF; CDR3nt: TGCGCCAGCAGCTTGGGACAGGGGGCACCTGAAGCTTTCTTT
d_gene: .; abundance: few; len: 15; v_gene: TRBV18; j_gene: TRBJ1-1; CDR3aa: CASSPSDRRGTEAFF; CDR3nt: TGTGCCAGCTCACCATCTGATCGGAGGGGCACTGAAGCTTTCTTT
d_gene: TRBD1; abundance: .; len: 15; v_gene: TRBV4-3; j_gene: TRBJ2-7; CDR3aa: CASSQGRQGVYEQYF; CDR3nt: TGCGCCAGCAGCCAAGGGAGGCAGGGGGTCTACGAGCAGTACTTC
d_gene: TRBD1; abundance: few; len: 14; v_gene: TRBV30; j_gene: TRBJ1-5; CDR3aa: CAWDRGPGNQPQHF; CDR3nt: TGTGCCTGGGACAGGGGGCCGGGCAATCAGCCCCAGCATTTT
d_gene: .; abundance: .; len: 15; v_gene: TRBV15; j_gene: TRBJ1-6; CDR3aa: CATSRDRAGSSPLHF; CDR3nt: TGTGCCACCAGCAGAGATAGGGCGGGGAGTTCACCCCTCCACTTT
d_gene: TRBD1; abundance: few; len: 14; v_gene: TRBV4-3; j_gene: TRBJ1-2; CDR3aa: CASSPGQANYGYTF; CDR3nt: TGCGCCAGCAGCCCGGGACAGGCGAACTATGGCTACACCTTC
d_gene: .; abundance: .; len: 16; v_gene: TRBV4-1; j_gene: TRBJ2-4; CDR3aa: CASSPPWRGVGNIQYF; CDR3nt: TGCGCCAGCAGCCCCCCCTGGAGGGGTGTGGGAAACATTCAGTACTTC
d_gene: .; abundance: .; len: 16; v_gene: TRBV7-9; j_gene: TRBJ2-2; CDR3aa: CASSLRGAPVAGELFF; CDR3nt: TGTGCCAGCAGCTTACGGGGGGCCCCCGTCGCCGGGGAGCTGTTTTTT
d_gene: TRBD1; abundance: .; len: 16; v_gene: TRBV2; j_gene: TRBJ1-3; CDR3aa: CASTAQGPQAGNTIYF; CDR3nt: TGTGCCAGCACTGCACAGGGGCCCCAGGCTGGAAACACCATATATTTT
d_gene: .; abundance: few; len: 15; v_gene: TRBV11-2; j_gene: TRBJ2-1; CDR3aa: CASRQLGQGHNEQFF; CDR3nt: TGTGCCAGCCGACAACTCGGGCAGGGCCACAATGAGCAGTTCTTC
d_gene: TRBD1; abundance: few; len: 14; v_gene: TRBV5-4; j_gene: TRBJ2-5; CDR3aa: CASSSTGGLGTQYF; CDR3nt: TGTGCCAGCAGCTCTACAGGGGGCCTTGGGACCCAGTACTTC
d_gene: TRBD1; abundance: few; len: 14; v_gene: TRBV6-6; j_gene: TRBJ2-7; CDR3aa: CASSITGQVNEQYF; CDR3nt: TGTGCCAGCAGTATAACGGGACAGGTCAACGAGCAGTACTTC
d_gene: .; abundance: .; len: 12; v_gene: TRBV7-9; j_gene: TRBJ1-2; CDR3aa: CASRLAGDGYTF; CDR3nt: TGTGCCAGCAGGTTGGCAGGGGATGGCTACACCTTC
d_gene: TRBD2; abundance: few; len: 15; v_gene: TRBV5-4; j_gene: TRBJ2-5; CDR3aa: CASSPGGLAVETQYF; CDR3nt: TGTGCCAGCAGCCCGGGTGGACTAGCGGTGGAGACCCAGTACTTC
d_gene: .; abundance: once; len: 16; v_gene: TRBV7-9; j_gene: TRBJ1-1; CDR3aa: CASIPKRTVMSTEAFF; CDR3nt: TGTGCCAGCATCCCAAAACGGACAGTCATGAGCACTGAAGCTTTCTTT